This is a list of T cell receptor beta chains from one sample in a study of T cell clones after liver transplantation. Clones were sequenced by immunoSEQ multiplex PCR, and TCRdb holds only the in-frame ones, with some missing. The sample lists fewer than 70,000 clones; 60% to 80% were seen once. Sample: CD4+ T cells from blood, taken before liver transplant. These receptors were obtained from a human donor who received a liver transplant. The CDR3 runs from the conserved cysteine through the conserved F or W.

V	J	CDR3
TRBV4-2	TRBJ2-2	CASSQVGQDTGELFF
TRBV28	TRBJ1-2	CASSLNNRAGGYTF
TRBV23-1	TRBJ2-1	CASSQSPGGPFWEQFF
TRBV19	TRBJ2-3	CASSNTASTDTQYF
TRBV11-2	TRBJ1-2	CASSLEGGGYTF
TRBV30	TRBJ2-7	CAWSVWGISHEQYF
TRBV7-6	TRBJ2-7	CASSLAGTGVSYEQYF
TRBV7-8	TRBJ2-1	CASSSARGLAGSEQFF
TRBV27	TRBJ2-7	CASSLQQGPYEQYF
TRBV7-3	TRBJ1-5	CASSLFRTGGAGNQPQHF
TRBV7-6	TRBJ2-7	CASSLASPGQGYEQYF
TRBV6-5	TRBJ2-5	CASGLAGETQYF
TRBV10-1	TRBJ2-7	CASKAPRGRTGEQYF
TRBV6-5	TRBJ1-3	CASSYTGQGSGNTIYF
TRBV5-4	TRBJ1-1	CASSLRGQTQRQAFF
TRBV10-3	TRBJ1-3	CAISESRGGDTIYF
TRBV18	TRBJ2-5	CASSPRGGETQYF
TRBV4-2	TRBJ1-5	CASSQDPGQGNQPQHF
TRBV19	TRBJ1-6	CASSTGAPNSPLHF
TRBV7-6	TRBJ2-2	CASSLAGGQATGELFF
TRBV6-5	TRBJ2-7	CASSYDRVRDEQYF
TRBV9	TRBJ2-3	CASSVGAGGTDTQYF
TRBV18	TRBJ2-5	CASSPWILRGQETQYF
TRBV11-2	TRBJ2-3	CASSLDTDWTDTQYF
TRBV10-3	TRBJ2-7	CATYKEGAVNEQYF
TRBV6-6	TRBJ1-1	CASSTGLGGTEAFF
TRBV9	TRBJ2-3	CASSVRGQGDTQYF
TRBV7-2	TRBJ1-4	CASSPRDRGNEKLFF
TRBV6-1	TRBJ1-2	CASSPDRANYGYTF
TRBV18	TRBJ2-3	CASSPRRQGSTGTDTQYF
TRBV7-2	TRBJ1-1	CASSRGGSNTEAFF
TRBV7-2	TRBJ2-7	CASSSGLGGSYEQYF
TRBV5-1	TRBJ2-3	CASSLTGLAPDTQYF
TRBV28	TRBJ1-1	CASRSPQVVGTEAFF
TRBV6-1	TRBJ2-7	CASSETPGGFYEQYF
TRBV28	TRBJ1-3	CASRGSGAGRNTIYF
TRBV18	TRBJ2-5	CASSPPAAGGLETQYF
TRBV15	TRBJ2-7	CATSRGEGTGSYEQYF
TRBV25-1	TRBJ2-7	CASSDAGGGSYEQYF
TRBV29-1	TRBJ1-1	CITGGANTEAFF
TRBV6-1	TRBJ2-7	CASTPPGTGGYEQYF
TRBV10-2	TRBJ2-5	CASSEIWRGGLETQYF
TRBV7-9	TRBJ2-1	CASSLAGGGNEQFF
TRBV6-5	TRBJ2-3	CASSLLQGLRTQYF
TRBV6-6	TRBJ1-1	CASSAQGGGGTEAFF
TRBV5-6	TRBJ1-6	CASSSGQESPLHF
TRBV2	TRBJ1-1	CASRGRTGETEAFF
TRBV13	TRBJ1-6	CASSLGQGIRPLHF
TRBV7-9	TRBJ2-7	CASSPRQSSYEQYF
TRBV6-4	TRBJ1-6	CASSPDRGSPLHF
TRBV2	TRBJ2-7	CASSVLSYEQYF
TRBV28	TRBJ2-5	CASSIPAGLTISLQETQYF